These 4 T cell receptor beta chains share one sample of origin, sequenced in a study of T cells in Graves' hyperthyroidism and ophthalmopathy. Amplification yielded TCR beta CDR3 regions, with RNA transcripts as the source. With the HTBI primer set, the TCR CDR3 went through a first round of RT-PCR. Via MiXCR, TCRdb re-called the multiplex PCR reads, giving one row per CDR3 protein. The sample holds about 380,000 distinct CDR3 sequences, approximately 14% seen once. Input material: blood. The receptors stem from a woman aged 30 to 39 with Graves' ophthalmopathy.

Comments on this clonotype: A much larger clonotype is one base distant, so this may be a read error. The chain combines TRBV6-9 with TRBJ1-4, with D tentatively TRBD1 (6 bases). The CDR3 has 15 residues. The V end was cut by 1 base, the J end by 9 bases, with 15 bases between. CDR1 is MNHGY, CDR2 SVAAGI, per germline. Here the CDR3 DNA reads TGTGCCAGCAGTTATTTTGGGGGCGAGGATAAAAAACTGTTTTTT. Translation: CASSYFGGEDKKLFF.

This clonotype showed up just a few times. The V and J genes are TRBV6-2 or TRBV6-3 and TRBJ2-5; tentatively, D is TRBD1 (5 bases). The V gene's germline CDR1 is MNHEY and CDR2 SVGEGT. Trimming took 8 bases from V and 1 from J, leaving 14 bases between them. This CDR3 contains 14 residues. The CDR3 reads CASQKGDIQETQYF. DNA of the CDR3: TGTGCCAGCCAAAAAGGGGATATCCAAGAGACCCAGTACTTC.

This clonotype was recorded many times. The V gene is TRBV14, the J gene TRBJ2-1; D unclear. Trimming left V 0 bases short and J 5 bases short, with 8 bases between. Per the germline V gene, CDR1 is SGHDN and CDR2 is FVKESK. The CDR3 length is 14 residues. Here the CDR3 reads CASSQDLGHNEQFF. For the CDR3, the DNA is TGTGCCAGCAGCCAAGACCTTGGTCACAATGAGCAGTTCTTC.

This clonotype was seen many times. The chain combines TRBV12-3 or TRBV12-4 with TRBJ1-2; unclear D gene. The CDR3 is made up of 15 amino acids. Trimming left V 5 bases short and J 5 bases short, with 18 bases between. The CDR3 loop reads CASSPGRRTSYGYTF. The CDR3 coding sequence is TGTGCCAGCAGTCCCGGTCGGCGGACGTCGTATGGCTACACCTTC.